The sequence of this TCR beta chain was determined in a study of T-cell reconstitution after alpha-beta-depleted transplantation in children. Study-wide results and caveats: Once a year had passed after transplant, T-cell counts and diversity came mostly from newly produced T cells. At day 60, the high TCRbeta diversity found in some patients originated from recipient T cells and thymic progenitors that had survived. It was reported that alpha-beta T cells came from several hundred expanded graft clones (about two months after transplant).

This clonotype turned up a few times. Its specificity is not known. Preparation of the TCRbeta library used unique molecular identifiers. A single record per CDR3 protein comes from TCRdb applying MiXCR to the PCR reads. The table shows almost 500,000 distinct CDR3 sequences, with roughly a tenth occurring only once. Germline values: CDR1 SGHRS, CDR2 YFSETQ. V was cut by 4 bases and J by 0 bases, with 11 bases left in between. The CDR3 has 15 residues. This receptor was identified in a child aged 2-15 years with inherited bone marrow failure, due to receive a stem cell transplant. V is TRBV5-1 and J is TRBJ2-1, with unresolved D. Material: PBMCs, obtained before TCRalphabeta/CD19-depleted stem cell transplant. Here the CDR3 reads CASSGASSSYNEQFF. CDR3 DNA sequence: TGCGCCAGCAGCGGAGCCAGTAGCTCCTACAATGAGCAGTTCTTC.